This TCR beta chain derives from a study of cytomegalovirus exposure and HLA in healthy donors. This CDR3 contains 15 residues. The ends lost 5 bases at V and 7 bases at J; junction bases unmatched: 9. Germline CDR1 SGHAT, CDR2 FQNNGV. The donors were healthy bone marrow donors. Vbeta (60) and Jbeta (13) primers were used in the PCR. Sequencing used immunoSEQ multiplex PCR; TCRdb keeps in-frame clones, though not all of them. Of about 120,000 clones listed, about 59% are singletons. The sample consisted of PBMCs. This receptor was identified in a woman between 40 and 55 years old in good health and CMV-seropositive. The chain has TRBV11-2 and TRBJ2-1; TRBD2 aligns across 9 bases. The DNA for the CDR3 is TGTGCCAGCAGCCAGGGACTAGCTCTCCGGAATGAGCAGTTCTTC. This encodes CASSQGLALRNEQFF.